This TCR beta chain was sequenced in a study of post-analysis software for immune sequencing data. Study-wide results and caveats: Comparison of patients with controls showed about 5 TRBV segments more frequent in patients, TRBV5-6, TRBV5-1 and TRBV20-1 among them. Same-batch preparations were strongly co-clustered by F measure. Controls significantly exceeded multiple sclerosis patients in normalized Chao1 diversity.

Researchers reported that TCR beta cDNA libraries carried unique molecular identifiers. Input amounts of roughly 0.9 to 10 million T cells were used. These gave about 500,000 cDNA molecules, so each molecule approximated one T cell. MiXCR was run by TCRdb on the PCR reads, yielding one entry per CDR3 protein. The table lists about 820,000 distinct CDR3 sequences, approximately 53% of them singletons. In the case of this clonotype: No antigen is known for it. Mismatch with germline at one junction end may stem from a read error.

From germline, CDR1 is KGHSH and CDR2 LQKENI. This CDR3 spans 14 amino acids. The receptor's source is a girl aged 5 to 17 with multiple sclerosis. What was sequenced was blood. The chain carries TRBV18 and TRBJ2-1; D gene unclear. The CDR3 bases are TGTGCCAACTCACCACCTCACGAGAACAATGAGCAGTTCTTC. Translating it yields CANSPPHENNEQFF.